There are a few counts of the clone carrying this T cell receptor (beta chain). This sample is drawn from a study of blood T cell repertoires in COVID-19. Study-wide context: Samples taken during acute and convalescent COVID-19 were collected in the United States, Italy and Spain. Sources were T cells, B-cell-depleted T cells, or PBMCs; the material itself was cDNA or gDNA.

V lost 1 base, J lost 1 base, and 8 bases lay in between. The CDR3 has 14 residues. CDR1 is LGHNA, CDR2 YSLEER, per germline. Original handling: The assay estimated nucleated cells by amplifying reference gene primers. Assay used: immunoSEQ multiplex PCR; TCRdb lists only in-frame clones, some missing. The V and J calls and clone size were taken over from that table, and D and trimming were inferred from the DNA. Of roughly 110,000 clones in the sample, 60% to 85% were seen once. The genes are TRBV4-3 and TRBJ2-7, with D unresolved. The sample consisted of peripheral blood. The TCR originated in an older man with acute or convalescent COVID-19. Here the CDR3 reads CASSQGIESYEQYF. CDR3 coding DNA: TGCGCCAGCAGCCAAGGAATTGAGTCCTACGAGCAGTACTTC.